The clone carrying this T cell receptor beta chain was detected ten times or more. Antigen unknown. As it was prepared, the TCRbeta library received unique molecular identifiers. TCRdb independently ran MiXCR on the PCR reads; one entry per CDR3 protein. The sample has more than 400,000 distinct CDR3 sequences, about 40% seen once. This specimen belongs to a study of T-cell reconstitution after alpha-beta-depleted transplantation in children. The study's findings and limits: From newly produced T cells came most of the T-cell counts and diversity one year after transplant. There were reportedly several hundred expanded graft clones from which alpha-beta T cells came about two months after transplant.

This CDR3 has 14 residues. Trimming removed 2 bases from V and 5 bases from J, with 10 bases in between. The input for sequencing was PBMCs, taken before TCRalphabeta/CD19-depleted stem cell transplant. The origin of this receptor is a girl under 10 years old with aplastic anemia, due to receive a stem cell transplant. V and J are TRBV12-3 or TRBV12-4 and TRBJ1-5, with a possible D match to TRBD1 (5 bases). In nucleotides, the CDR3 is TGTGCCAGCAGTTTAATTTCGGGACATCAGCCCCAGCATTTT. Amino acid sequence: CASSLISGHQPQHF.